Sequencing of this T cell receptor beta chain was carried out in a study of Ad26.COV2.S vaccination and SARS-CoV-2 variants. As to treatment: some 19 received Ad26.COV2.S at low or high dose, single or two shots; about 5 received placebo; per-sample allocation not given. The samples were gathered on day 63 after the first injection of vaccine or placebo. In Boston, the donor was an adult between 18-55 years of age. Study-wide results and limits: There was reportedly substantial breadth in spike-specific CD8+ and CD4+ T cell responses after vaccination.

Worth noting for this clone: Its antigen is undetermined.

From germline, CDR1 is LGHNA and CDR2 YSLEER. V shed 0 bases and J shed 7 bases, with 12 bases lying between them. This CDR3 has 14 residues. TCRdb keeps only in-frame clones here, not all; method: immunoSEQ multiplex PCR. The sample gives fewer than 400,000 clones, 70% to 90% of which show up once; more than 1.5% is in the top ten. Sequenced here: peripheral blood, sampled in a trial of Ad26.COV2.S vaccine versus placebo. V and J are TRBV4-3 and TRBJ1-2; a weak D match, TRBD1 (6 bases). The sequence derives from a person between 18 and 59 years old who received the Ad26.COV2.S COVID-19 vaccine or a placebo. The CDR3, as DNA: TGCGCCAGCAGCCAAGATAAGGGGGTAGGTGGCTACACCTTC. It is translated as CASSQDKGVGGYTF.